The 5 T cell receptor beta chains listed next were all sequenced from one sample in a study of blood T cell repertoires in COVID-19. TCRdb's copy holds only in-frame clones and misses some; the assay was immunoSEQ multiplex PCR. The table includes 150,000 to 200,000 clones, 75% to 90% detected once. Sequences were obtained from peripheral blood. The receptors derive from a woman aged 65 to 85 with COVID-19, enrolled during active disease.

The rearrangement uses TRBV11-2 and TRBJ2-5, with no clear D. The CDR3 sequence is 13 residues long. The germline CDR1 and CDR2 sequences are SGHAT and FQNNGV. V was cut by 2 bases and J by 4 bases, with 8 bases left in between. The CDR3 DNA follows: TGTGCCAGCAGCTTATCTGTGTTAGAGACCCAGTACTTC. Its translation: CASSLSVLETQYF.

The chain joins TRBV27 to TRBJ2-5; 12 bases match TRBD2. CDR1 and CDR2 (germline): MNHEY, SMNVEV (reference sequence). This CDR3 spans 14 amino acids. J was trimmed by 2 bases and V by 6 bases; bases with no gene match: 1. The CDR3 is CASRLAGGQETQYF. The CDR3 DNA follows: TGTGCCAGCAGACTAGCGGGAGGACAAGAGACCCAGTACTTC.

The table lists this clone with a count of one. The J gene is TRBJ1-3, the V gene TRBV7-2, with D unclear. Germline lookup yields CDR1 SGHTA and CDR2 FQGNSA. This CDR3 has 16 residues. Trimming left V 5 bases short and J 0 bases short, with 14 bases between. The CDR3 DNA reads as TGTGCCAGCAGCCGCGAGGGCATTAACTCTGGAAACACCATATATTTT. This sequence encodes CASSREGINSGNTIYF. Together with reference TRBV7-2 and TRBJ1-3, the CDR3 gives the full variable domain: GAGVSQSPSNKVTEKGKDVELRCDPISGHTALYWYRQSLGQGLEFLIYFQGNSAPDKSGLPSDRFSAERTGGSVSTLTIQRTQQEDSAVYLCASSREGINSGNTIYFGEGSWLTVV.

The chain joins TRBV5-4 to TRBJ2-7; 9 bases align to TRBD1. CDR3 length: 16 amino acids. Trimming took 4 bases from V and 3 from J; bases not matched to a gene: 11. The germline V gene encodes CDR1 SGHNT and CDR2 YYREEE (reference sequence). CDR3 region: CASSLTAGTGNYEQYF. In DNA, the CDR3 is TGTGCCAGCAGCCTAACCGCCGGGACAGGGAACTACGAGCAGTACTTC.

V gene TRBV4-3 combines with J gene TRBJ2-5; perhaps TRBD1 as D (6 bases). The germline V gene encodes CDR1 LGHNA and CDR2 YSLEER. The length of the CDR3 is 14 residues. V lost 2 bases, J lost 5 bases, and 12 bases lay in between. In nucleotides, the CDR3 is TGCGCCAGCAGCCAACACAGGGTTTCCGAGACCCAGTACTTC. Translated: CASSQHRVSETQYF.